This T cell receptor (beta chain) was captured in a study of beta chain features in type 1 diabetes. CD45RO/CCR7/CD25/CD127/CD95/CD27 sorting isolated CD4+ naive, central memory, regulatory and stem cell-like memory cells. General study results and limits: Within each of all four CD4+ subsets, Type 1 diabetes patients had TCRB CDR3s that were moderately but significantly shorter. When VDJ junctions were examined, type 1 diabetes patients showed fewer insertions and more deletions.

Trimming took 0 bases from V and 4 from J, leaving 15 bases between them. The length of the CDR3 is 16 residues. The germline V gene encodes CDR1 SGHRS and CDR2 YFSETQ. In this sample, this clone turned up a few times. Its target is not known. Reverse transcription of all isolated RNA meant that expressed TCRB transcripts were sequenced. Method: immunoSEQ multiplex PCR; TCRdb's copy keeps in-frame clones and lacks some. The table lists around 300,000 clones, about 8.5% of them singletons. The rearrangement uses TRBV5-1 and TRBJ2-3; tentatively, D is TRBD1 (6 bases). This TCR came from a woman in her late teens or twenties in good health. Sequences were obtained from central memory CD4+ T cells from blood. The CDR3 is CASSLAGRGSADTQYF. CDR3 bases: TGCGCCAGCAGCTTGGCCGGCAGGGGAAGCGCAGATACGCAGTATTTT.